This entry features one T cell receptor beta chain sequence. This entry belongs to a study of blood T cell repertoires in COVID-19. Participants spanned ages about 18 to 90 years and resided in about two dozen US areas. Cohorts were assigned according to the clinical history that participants reported. Germline lookup yields CDR1 SGHNT and CDR2 YENEEA. J was trimmed by 7 bases and V by 5 bases; bases with no gene match: 16. There are 17 residues in the CDR3. Only in-frame clones appear in the TCRdb table, and some are missing; sequencing was by immunoSEQ multiplex PCR. The data contain some 250,000 clones, approximately 91% of them singletons.

The sequenced sample consisted of PBMCs or T cells enriched from blood (not recorded which). This sequence was found in a woman aged 40 to 49 with acute COVID-19. The chain couples TRBV11-3 to TRBJ2-1; the match to TRBD2 covers 8 bases. The CDR3 bases are TGTGCCAGCAGCCCAGAGCCCTTAGCGGGAAAGAGGAATGAGCAGTTCTTC. Residues: CASSPEPLAGKRNEQFF.